One and the same sample provided the 21 T cell receptor beta chains below, sequenced in a study of blood T cells in healthy people across ages (dated by TCRdb to between 2014 and 2016). Library preparation was by 5' RACE. TCRdb names Illumina HiSeq 2500 as the instrument used. A second PCR of about 6 to 11 cycles was run with a J-beta primer mix and a sample-barcoded 5' primer. TCRdb applied fastp at Q25 and MiXCR to the public reads, then kept only in-frame beta chains. Under each unique CDR3 protein, matching rows form one entry showing the most common genes and DNA. For this sample there are approximately 1,100,000 distinct CDR3 sequences; 40% to 55% appear just once. Of the sample, 15% to 20% is held by the ten largest clones. The sequenced sample consisted of blood. These receptors originate from a woman aged 60-75 years in good health.

The CDR3 nucleotides are TGTGCCAGCACCCTTACGACTAGCGGCACCGGGGAGCTGTTTTTT. It specifies CASTLTTSGTGELFF. The chain is built from TRBV12-3 or TRBV12-4 and TRBJ2-2; 9 positions agree with TRBD2. V gave up 7 bases and J gave up 4 bases; unmatched junction bases: 7. This CDR3 has 15 amino acids.

The genes are TRBV6-5 and TRBJ2-6; no clear D. V lost 0 bases to trimming and J lost 0 bases, with 9 bases between them. CDR3 length equals 17 residues. Per the germline V gene, CDR1 is MNHEY and CDR2 is SVGAGI. CDR3 protein: CASSYSTLTSGANVLTF. The CDR3 DNA sequence: TGTGCCAGCAGTTACTCGACACTGACCTCTGGGGCCAACGTCCTGACTTTC.

This clonotype was detected a few times. The V and J genes are TRBV7-8 and TRBJ2-6, with TRBD1 matching over 10 bases. The CDR3 is 17 residues long. The germline V gene has CDR1 SGHVS and CDR2 FQNEAQ. Trimming removed 2 bases from V and 4 bases from J; junction bases left unmatched: 5. CDR3 DNA sequence: TGTGCCAGCAGCTTACGGGACAGGGGCTCCGGGGCCAACGTCCTGACTTTC. Protein: CASSLRDRGSGANVLTF.

This clonotype showed up just a few times. This chain links TRBV2 with TRBJ2-7; D is possibly TRBD2 (6 bases). The germline V and J ends were trimmed by 8 bases and 1 base, with 15 bases remaining between them. In germline, CDR1 is SNHLY, CDR2 FYNNEI. The CDR3 consists of 14 residues. CDR3 sequence (DNA): TGTGCCAGCCGATCGGGACTGTCTTCCTACGAGCAGTACTTC. Its protein product is CASRSGLSSYEQYF.

This clonotype has just a few counts. This chain links TRBV5-1 with TRBJ2-7; the D call may be TRBD1 or TRBD2 (5 bases each). V lost 1 base, J lost 0 bases, and 11 bases lay in between. Germline values: CDR1 SGHRS, CDR2 YFSETQ. The length of the CDR3 is 15 residues. The CDR3 region is CASSLSAGSSYEQYF. The CDR3, as DNA: TGCGCCAGCAGCTTGTCCGCAGGGAGCTCCTACGAGCAGTACTTC.

The chain combines TRBV5-1 with TRBJ2-1, with a tentative D call TRBD2 (6 bases). V lost 1 base to trimming and J lost 8 bases, with 16 bases between them. The CDR3 runs 15 residues. Germline-derived CDR1 and CDR2 are SGHRS and YFSETQ. The CDR3 spells CASSLSSGSLHEQFF. Written as DNA, the CDR3 is TGCGCCAGCAGCTTGTCCAGCGGGTCATTACATGAGCAGTTCTTC.

This chain uses TRBV27 with TRBJ2-1; TRBD1 agrees at 7 bases. This CDR3 has 11 amino acids. The trim removed 8 bases at V and 6 bases at J, leaving 1 base unmatched. Germline values: CDR1 MNHEY, CDR2 SMNVEV (reference sequence). CDR3 amino acids: CASGQVNEQFF. The CDR3 DNA reads as TGTGCCAGCGGACAGGTCAATGAGCAGTTCTTC.

CDR3 nucleotide sequence: TGTGCCTGGAGCACTGGGACAGGGACCCAGTACTTC. Translated, it gives CAWSTGTGTQYF. The chain couples TRBV30 to TRBJ2-5; 8 bases match TRBD1. Germline lookup yields CDR1 GTSNPN and CDR2 SVGIG (reference sequence). V lost 3 bases and J lost 7; bases outside the gene matches: 4. This CDR3 contains 12 residues.

This chain connects TRBV29-1 to TRBJ1-6; D is perhaps TRBD1 (5 bases). The V gene lost 3 bases and the J gene lost 10 bases, with 13 bases spanning the gap. Per the germline V gene, CDR1 is SQVTM and CDR2 is ANQGSEA. The CDR3 contains 13 residues. Written as DNA, the CDR3 is TGCAGCGTTGAGACTAACGAGGGGTCACCCCTCCACTTT. This codes for CSVETNEGSPLHF.

The chain uses TRBV2 and TRBJ1-5, with 9 bases fitting TRBD1. The V gene's germline CDR1 is SNHLY and CDR2 FYNNEI. This CDR3 is 15 amino acids long. The J segment lost 5 bases and the V segment lost 4 bases, leaving 6 bases of the junction unmatched. The CDR3 sequence: CASSGLGQGDQPQHF. In DNA, the CDR3 is TGTGCCAGCAGTGGACTGGGACAGGGAGATCAGCCCCAGCATTTT.

J is TRBJ2-7 and V is TRBV21-1; TRBD2, the table's D call, lacks a check against the DNA. TRBV21-1 is a pseudogene. The CDR3 is 18 amino acids. CDR3 DNA sequence: TGTGCCAGCAGCCTACACAGACTAGCGGGAGGGCCCTCCTACGAGCAGTACTTC. As protein: CASSLHRLAGGPSYEQYF.

A word on this clonotype: Its ends do not fully match the called genes, so a read error is possible. The rearrangement joins TRBV5-1 to TRBJ2-2; D is unclear. Germline CDR1 reads SGHRS; CDR2 reads YFSETQ. The CDR3 runs to 14 residues. The CDR3 nucleotides read TGCGCCGGCAGCTTGGAACCGGACACCGGGGAGCTGTTTTTT. Protein sequence: CAGSLEPDTGELFF.

The rearrangement uses TRBV14 and TRBJ1-6; 8 bases fit TRBD1. The CDR3 extends over 17 amino acids. V was clipped by 3 bases and J by 10 bases; unmatched bases: 14. Germline-derived CDR1 and CDR2 are SGHDN and FVKESK. The CDR3 region is CASSHLRDRLERSPLHF. CDR3 nucleotide sequence: TGTGCCAGCAGCCATCTCCGGGACAGGTTGGAACGGTCACCCCTCCACTTT.

This chain joins TRBV21-1 and TRBJ2-1. TRBV21-1 is shown as a pseudogene. The CDR3 sequence is 12 residues long. The CDR3: CASSKRRDEQFF. CDR3 DNA sequence: TGTGCCAGCAGCAAGAGGCGAGATGAGCAGTTCTTC.

V is TRBV27 and J is TRBJ2-7; tentatively, D is TRBD1 or TRBD2 (5 bases each). Trimming took 11 bases from V and 2 from J, leaving 19 bases between them. The CDR3 contains 14 residues. Germline V lookup: CDR1 MNHEY, CDR2 SMNVEV (reference sequence). The CDR3 nucleotides read TGTGCCGGCAAAACCAGCCGGGACCCCTACGAGCAGTACTTC. Its protein is CAGKTSRDPYEQYF.

The chain carries TRBV7-9 and TRBJ2-7; a weak D match, TRBD1 (5 bases). The CDR3 runs 15 residues. CDR1 is SEHNR, CDR2 FQNEAQ, per germline (reference sequence). V lost 7 bases and J 5 bases, leaving 21 bases between the germline ends. CDR3: CASTFLGPSRDEQYF. The CDR3 bases are TGTGCCAGCACCTTCCTGGGGCCTTCTCGAGACGAGCAGTACTTC.

This rearrangement joins TRBV2 to TRBJ2-1, with a weak D call TRBD1 (6 bases). Germline V lookup: CDR1 SNHLY, CDR2 FYNNEI. V lost 8 bases, J lost 4 bases, and 9 bases lay in between. The CDR3 length is 12 residues. The CDR3 nucleotides are TGTGCCAGCTTCGGACAGTACAATGAGCAGTTCTTC. This translates into CASFGQYNEQFF.

The V and J genes are TRBV6-2 or TRBV6-3 and TRBJ2-5; 8 bases map to TRBD1. The germline gives CDR1 MNHEY, CDR2 SVGEGT. The V segment lost 4 bases and the J segment 5 bases; nucleotides outside the gene matches: 15. The CDR3 runs 17 residues. The CDR3 sequence is CASSWEAQGALDETQYF. In DNA, the CDR3 is TGTGCCAGCAGTTGGGAGGCCCAGGGGGCTCTGGATGAGACCCAGTACTTC.

Only a few counts were recorded for this clonotype. The chain links TRBV6-6 to TRBJ2-7, with D unresolved. The CDR3 totals 12 residues. Looked up from germline, CDR1 is MNHNY and CDR2 is SVGAGI (reference sequence). Deletions cut 0 bases from V and 6 bases from J, with 6 bases between. The CDR3 spells CASSYSGSEQYF. The DNA of the CDR3 is TGTGCCAGCAGTTACTCGGGCAGCGAGCAGTACTTC.

Concerning this clonotype: A single base separates this from a much larger clone, so it may be a read error. This chain joins TRBV3-1 and TRBJ2-4; 13 bases agree with TRBD2. Germline-derived CDR1 and CDR2 are LGHDT and YNNKEL (reference sequence). The CDR3 consists of 20 residues. In DNA form, the CDR3 reads TGTGCCAGCAGCCCAGGACTAGCGGGAGATTGGGGAAAAGCCAAAAACATTCGGTACTTC. It codes for CASSPGLAGDWGKAKNIRYF.

This clonotype was detected a few times. The chain combines TRBV9 with TRBJ2-5; TRBD2 agrees at 9 bases. The V gene's germline CDR1 is SGDLS and CDR2 YYNGEE. The CDR3 has 16 amino acids. The V segment lost 6 bases and the J segment 4 bases; nucleotides outside the gene matches: 13. The CDR3 loop is CASNFEAGGPRETQYF. As DNA, the CDR3 is TGTGCCAGCAACTTCGAGGCGGGAGGGCCCCGAGAGACCCAGTACTTC.